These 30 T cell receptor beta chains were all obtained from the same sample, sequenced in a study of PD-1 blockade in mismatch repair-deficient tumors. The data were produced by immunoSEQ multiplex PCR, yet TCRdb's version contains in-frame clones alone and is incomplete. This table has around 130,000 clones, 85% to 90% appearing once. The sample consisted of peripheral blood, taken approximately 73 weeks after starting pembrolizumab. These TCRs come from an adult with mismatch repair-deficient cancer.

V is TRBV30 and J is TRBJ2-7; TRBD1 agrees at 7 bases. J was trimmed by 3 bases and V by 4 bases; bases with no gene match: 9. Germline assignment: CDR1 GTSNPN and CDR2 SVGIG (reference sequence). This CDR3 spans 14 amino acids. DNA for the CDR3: TGTGCCTGGAATAATGAGGACAGGATCTACGAGCAGTACTTC. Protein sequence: CAWNNEDRIYEQYF.

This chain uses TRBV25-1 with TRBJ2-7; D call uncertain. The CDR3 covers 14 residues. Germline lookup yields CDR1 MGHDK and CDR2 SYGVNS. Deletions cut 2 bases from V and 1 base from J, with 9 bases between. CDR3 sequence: CASSEPGRSYEQYF. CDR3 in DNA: TGTGCCAGCAGTGAACCCGGCAGATCCTACGAGCAGTACTTC.

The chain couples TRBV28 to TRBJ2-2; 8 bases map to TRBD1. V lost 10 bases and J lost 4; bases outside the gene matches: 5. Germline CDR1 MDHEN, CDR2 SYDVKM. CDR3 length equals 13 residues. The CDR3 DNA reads TGTGCCATTGCAACAGGGGGCACCGGGGAGCTGTTTTTT. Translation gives CAIATGGTGELFF.

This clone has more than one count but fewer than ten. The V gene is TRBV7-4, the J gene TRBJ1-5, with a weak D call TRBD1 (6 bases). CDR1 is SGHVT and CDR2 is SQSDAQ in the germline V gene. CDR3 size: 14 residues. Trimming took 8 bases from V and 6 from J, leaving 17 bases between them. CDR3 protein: CASGKGRGTQPQHF. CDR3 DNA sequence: TGTGCCAGCGGTAAGGGCAGGGGTACTCAGCCCCAGCATTTT. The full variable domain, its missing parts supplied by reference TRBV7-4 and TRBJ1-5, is GAGVSQSPRYKVAKRGRDVALRCDSISGHVTLYWYRQTLGQGSEVLTYSQSDAQRDKSGRPSGRFSAERPERSVSTLKIQRTEQGDSAVYLCASGKGRGTQPQHFGDGTRLSIL.

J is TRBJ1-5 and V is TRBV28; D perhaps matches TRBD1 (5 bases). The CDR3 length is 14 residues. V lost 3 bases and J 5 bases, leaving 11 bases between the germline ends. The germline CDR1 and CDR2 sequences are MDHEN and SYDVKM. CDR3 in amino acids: CASSLGGFYQPQHF. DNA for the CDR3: TGTGCCAGCAGTTTGGGGGGGTTCTATCAGCCCCAGCATTTT.

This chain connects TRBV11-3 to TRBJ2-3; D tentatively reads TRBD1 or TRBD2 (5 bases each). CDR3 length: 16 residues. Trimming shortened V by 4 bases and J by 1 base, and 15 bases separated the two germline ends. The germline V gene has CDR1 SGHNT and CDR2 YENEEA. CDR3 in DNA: TGTGCCAGCAGCTCCTCATTGGGGGTAGGCACAGATACGCAGTATTTT. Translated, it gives CASSSSLGVGTDTQYF.

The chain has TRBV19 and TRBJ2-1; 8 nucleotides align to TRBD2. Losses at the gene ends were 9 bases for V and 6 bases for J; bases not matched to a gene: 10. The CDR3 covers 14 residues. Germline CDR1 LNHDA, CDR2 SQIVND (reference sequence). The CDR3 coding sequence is TGTGCCAGCTCGCTAGCGGGTCAGGGCAATGAGCAGTTCTTC. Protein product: CASSLAGQGNEQFF.

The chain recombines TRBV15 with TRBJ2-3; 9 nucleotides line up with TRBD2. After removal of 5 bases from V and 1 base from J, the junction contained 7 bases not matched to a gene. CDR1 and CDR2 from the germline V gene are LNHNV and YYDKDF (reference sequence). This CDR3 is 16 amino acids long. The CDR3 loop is CATSGRQREGTDTQYF. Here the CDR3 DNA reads TGTGCCACCAGCGGTCGTCAGCGGGAGGGCACAGATACGCAGTATTTT.

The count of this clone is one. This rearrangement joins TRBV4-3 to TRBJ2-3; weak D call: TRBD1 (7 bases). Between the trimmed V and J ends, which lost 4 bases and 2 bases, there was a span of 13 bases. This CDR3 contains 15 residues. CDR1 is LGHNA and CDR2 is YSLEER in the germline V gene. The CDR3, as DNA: TGCGCCAGCAGCCCCGACAGGGACTTCACAGATACGCAGTATTTT. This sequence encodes CASSPDRDFTDTQYF.

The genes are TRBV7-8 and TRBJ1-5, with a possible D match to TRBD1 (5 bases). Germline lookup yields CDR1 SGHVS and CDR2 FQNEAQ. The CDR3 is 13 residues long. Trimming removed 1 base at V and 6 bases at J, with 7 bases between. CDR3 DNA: TGTGCCAGCAGCTTAGACGGGGGTCAGCCCCAGCATTTT. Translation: CASSLDGGQPQHF.

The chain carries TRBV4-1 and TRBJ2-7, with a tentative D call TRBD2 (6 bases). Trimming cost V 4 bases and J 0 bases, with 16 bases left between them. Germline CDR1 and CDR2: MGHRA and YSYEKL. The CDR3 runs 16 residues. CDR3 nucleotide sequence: TGCGCCAGCAGCCTCCGTAGCGGAGGGAGCTCCTACGAGCAGTACTTC. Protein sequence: CASSLRSGGSSYEQYF.

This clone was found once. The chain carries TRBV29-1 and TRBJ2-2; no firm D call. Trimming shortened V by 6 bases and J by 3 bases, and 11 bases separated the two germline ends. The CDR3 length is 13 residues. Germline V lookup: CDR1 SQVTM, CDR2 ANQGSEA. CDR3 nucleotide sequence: TGCAGCGTGACGGACGGTTACACCGGGGAGCTGTTTTTT. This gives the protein CSVTDGYTGELFF.

The CDR3 spells CASSAGGTGQIYGYTF. CDR3 in DNA: TGTGCCAGCAGCGCCGGAGGGACAGGGCAGATCTATGGCTACACCTTC. This chain uses TRBV9 with TRBJ1-2, with TRBD1 matching over 9 bases. This CDR3 spans 16 amino acids. After removal of 3 bases from V and 4 bases from J, the junction contained 10 bases not matched to a gene. Germline loops: CDR1 SGDLS, CDR2 YYNGEE.

The CDR3 loop is CASSFGGGRETQYF. The DNA of the CDR3 is TGTGCCAGCAGTTTTGGAGGGGGGAGGGAGACCCAGTACTTC. The chain couples TRBV28 to TRBJ2-5; D possibly uses TRBD1 or TRBD2 (6 bases each). The CDR3 extends over 14 amino acids. Germline CDR1 reads MDHEN; CDR2 reads SYDVKM. The V and J ends lost 3 bases and 5 bases respectively, with 13 bases between them.

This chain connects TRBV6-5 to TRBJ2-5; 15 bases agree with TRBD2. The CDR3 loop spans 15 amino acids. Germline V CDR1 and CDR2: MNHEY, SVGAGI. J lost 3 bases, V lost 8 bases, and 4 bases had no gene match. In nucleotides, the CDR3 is TGTGCCAGCTCCGGGACTAGCGGGAGGAAAGAGACCCAGTACTTC. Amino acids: CASSGTSGRKETQYF.

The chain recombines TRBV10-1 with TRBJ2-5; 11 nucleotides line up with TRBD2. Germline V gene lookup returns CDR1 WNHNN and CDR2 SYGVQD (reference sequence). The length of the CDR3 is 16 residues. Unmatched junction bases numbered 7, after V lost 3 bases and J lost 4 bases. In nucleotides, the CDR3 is TGCGCCAGCAGTGACGGCCTAGCGGGAGGACGAGAGACCCAGTACTTC. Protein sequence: CASSDGLAGGRETQYF.

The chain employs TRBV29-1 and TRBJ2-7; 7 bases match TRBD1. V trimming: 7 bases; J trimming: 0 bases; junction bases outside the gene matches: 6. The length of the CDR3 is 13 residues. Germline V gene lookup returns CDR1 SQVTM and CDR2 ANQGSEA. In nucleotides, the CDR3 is TGCAGCGGGTCGGACAGGAGCTCCTACGAGCAGTACTTC. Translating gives CSGSDRSSYEQYF.

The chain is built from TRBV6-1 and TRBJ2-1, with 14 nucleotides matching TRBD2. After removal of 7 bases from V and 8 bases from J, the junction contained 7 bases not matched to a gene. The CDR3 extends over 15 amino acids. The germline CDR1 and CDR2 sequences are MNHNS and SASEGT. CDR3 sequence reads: CASTSGTSGSYEQFF. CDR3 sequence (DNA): TGTGCCAGCACTTCCGGGACTAGCGGGAGTTATGAGCAGTTCTTC.

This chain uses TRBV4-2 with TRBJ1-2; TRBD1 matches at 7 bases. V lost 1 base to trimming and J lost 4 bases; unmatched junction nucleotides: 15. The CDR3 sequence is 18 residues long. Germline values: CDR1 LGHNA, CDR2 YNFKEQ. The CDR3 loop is CASSQGRGRQGLGYGYTF. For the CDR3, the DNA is TGTGCCAGCAGCCAAGGGAGGGGGAGACAGGGCCTAGGCTATGGCTACACCTTC.

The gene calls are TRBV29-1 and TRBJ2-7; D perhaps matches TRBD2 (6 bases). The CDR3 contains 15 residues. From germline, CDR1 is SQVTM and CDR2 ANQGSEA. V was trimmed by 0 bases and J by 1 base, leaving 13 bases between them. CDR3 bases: TGCAGCGTTGAAGAAGGATCTAGCGCTTCCTACGAGCAGTACTTC. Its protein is CSVEEGSSASYEQYF.

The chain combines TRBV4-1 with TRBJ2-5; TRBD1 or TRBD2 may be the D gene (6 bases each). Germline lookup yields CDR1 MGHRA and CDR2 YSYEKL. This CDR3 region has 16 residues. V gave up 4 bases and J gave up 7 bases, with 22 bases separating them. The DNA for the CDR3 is TGCGCCAGCAGCCCTAATAGTGGGGGGCTAATAGGGACCCAGTACTTC. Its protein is CASSPNSGGLIGTQYF.

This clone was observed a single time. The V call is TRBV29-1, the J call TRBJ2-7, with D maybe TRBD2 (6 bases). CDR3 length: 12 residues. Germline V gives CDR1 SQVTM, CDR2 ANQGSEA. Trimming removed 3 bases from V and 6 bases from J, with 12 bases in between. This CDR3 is CSVDVPGVEQYF. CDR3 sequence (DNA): TGCAGCGTTGATGTGCCGGGGGTCGAGCAGTACTTC.

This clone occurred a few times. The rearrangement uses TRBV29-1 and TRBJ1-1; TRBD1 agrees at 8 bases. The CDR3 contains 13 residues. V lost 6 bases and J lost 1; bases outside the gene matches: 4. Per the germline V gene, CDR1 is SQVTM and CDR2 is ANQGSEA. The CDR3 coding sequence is TGCAGCGTCAGACAGGGGAGGAACACTGAAGCTTTCTTT. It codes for CSVRQGRNTEAFF.

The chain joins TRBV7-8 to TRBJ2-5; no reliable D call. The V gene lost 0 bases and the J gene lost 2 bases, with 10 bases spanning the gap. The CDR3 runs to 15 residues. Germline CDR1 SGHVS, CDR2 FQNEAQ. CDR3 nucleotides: TGTGCCAGCAGCTTAGCCCCCGCGGCACAAGAGACCCAGTACTTC. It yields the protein CASSLAPAAQETQYF. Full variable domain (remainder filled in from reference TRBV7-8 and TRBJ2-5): GAGVSQSPRYKVAKRGQDVALRCDPISGHVSLFWYQQALGQGPEFLTYFQNEAQLDKSGLPSDRFFAERPEGSVSTLKIQRTQQEDSAVYLCASSLAPAAQETQYFGPGTRLLVL.

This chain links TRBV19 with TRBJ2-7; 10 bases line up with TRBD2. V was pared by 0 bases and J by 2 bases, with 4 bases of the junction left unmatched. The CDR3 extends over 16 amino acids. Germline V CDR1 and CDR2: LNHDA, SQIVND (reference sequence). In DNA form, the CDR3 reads TGTGCCAGTAGTATAGAGCGACTAGCGGGTCCCTACGAGCAGTACTTC. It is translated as CASSIERLAGPYEQYF.

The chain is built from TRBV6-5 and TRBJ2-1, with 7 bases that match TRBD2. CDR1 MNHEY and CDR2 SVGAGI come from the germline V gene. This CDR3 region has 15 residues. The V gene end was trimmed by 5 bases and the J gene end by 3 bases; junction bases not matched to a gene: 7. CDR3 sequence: CASSTAGWVYNEQFF. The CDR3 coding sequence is TGTGCCAGCAGTACAGCGGGGTGGGTCTACAATGAGCAGTTCTTC.

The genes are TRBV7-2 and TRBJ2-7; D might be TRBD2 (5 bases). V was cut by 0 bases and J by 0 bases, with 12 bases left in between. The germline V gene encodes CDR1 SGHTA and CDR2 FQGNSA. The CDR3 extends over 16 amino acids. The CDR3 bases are TGTGCCAGCAGCTTAGCTCTAGCCCAGAGCTCCTACGAGCAGTACTTC. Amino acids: CASSLALAQSSYEQYF. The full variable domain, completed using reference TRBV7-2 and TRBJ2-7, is GAGVSQSPSNKVTEKGKDVELRCDPISGHTALYWYRQSLGQGLEFLIYFQGNSAPDKSGLPSDRFSAERTGGSVSTLTIQRTQQEDSAVYLCASSLALAQSSYEQYFGPGTRLTVT.

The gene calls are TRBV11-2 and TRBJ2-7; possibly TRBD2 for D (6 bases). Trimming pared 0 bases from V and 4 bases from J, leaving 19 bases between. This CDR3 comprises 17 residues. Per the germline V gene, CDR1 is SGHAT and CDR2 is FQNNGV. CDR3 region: CASSLDLGGAIKYEQYF. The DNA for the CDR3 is TGTGCCAGCAGCTTAGATCTGGGCGGGGCGATCAAGTACGAGCAGTACTTC.

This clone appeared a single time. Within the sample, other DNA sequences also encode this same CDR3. CDR3 in amino acids: CASSYSTNTEAFF. DNA for the CDR3: TGTGCCAGCAGTTACAGTACCAACACTGAAGCTTTCTTT. The chain couples TRBV6-5 to TRBJ1-1; D uncertain. CDR3 size: 13 residues. Germline V lookup: CDR1 MNHEY, CDR2 SVGAGI. V lost 2 bases and J 2 bases, leaving 6 bases between the germline ends.

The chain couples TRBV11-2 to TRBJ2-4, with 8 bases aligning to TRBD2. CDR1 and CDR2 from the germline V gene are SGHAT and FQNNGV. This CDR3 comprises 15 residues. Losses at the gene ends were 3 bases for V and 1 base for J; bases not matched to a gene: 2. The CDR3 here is CASSFRGGAKNIQYF. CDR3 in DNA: TGTGCCAGCAGCTTTCGCGGGGGGGCCAAAAACATTCAGTACTTC.